These 2 T cell receptor beta chains share one sample of origin, sequenced in a study of cytomegalovirus exposure and HLA in healthy donors. Amplification used 60 Vbeta primers and 13 Jbeta primers. Profiled with immunoSEQ multiplex PCR; TCRdb holds only in-frame clones, not every one. Among about 130,000 clones, about 74% were seen once, and the ten largest hold approximately 6.4%. Sequences were obtained from PBMCs. Source of these receptors: a woman aged 45-60 years in good health and CMV-seropositive.

This clone was recorded a few times. The rearrangement links TRBV11-2 to TRBJ2-5; TRBD2 matches 12 bases. In germline, CDR1 is SGHAT, CDR2 FQNNGV. V gave up 5 bases and J gave up 3 bases; unmatched junction bases: 7. The CDR3 is made up of 16 amino acids. DNA of the CDR3: TGTGCCAGCAGCCCTAGATGGACTAGCGGGGAAGAGACCCAGTACTTC. This encodes CASSPRWTSGEETQYF.

The chain carries TRBV2 and TRBJ2-2, with a possible D match to TRBD2 (5 bases). The CDR3 is 17 residues long. Deletions cut 0 bases from V and 5 bases from J, with 16 bases between. CDR1 is SNHLY and CDR2 is FYNNEI in the germline V gene. This CDR3 reads CASSEARVSESTGELFF. CDR3 in DNA: TGTGCCAGCAGTGAAGCGCGGGTTAGCGAGAGTACCGGGGAGCTGTTTTTT.